This paragraph reports one T cell receptor (beta chain). Assay: immunoSEQ multiplex PCR; the TCRdb copy retains only in-frame clones and omits some. The repertoire has hundreds of thousands of clones, 88% of them found once; the top ten carry about 0.01%. These data come from a study of shared T cell receptors in the human thymus. The CDR3 is 17 amino acids. V was shortened by 0 bases and J by 5 bases, with 17 bases between the two germline ends. Germline CDR1 and CDR2: LGHNT and FRNRAP. These records were also assigned to another study, of human thymus T cells. That study reports: The thymus tissue came from resections taken during corrective heart surgery. V and J genes seemed to be used with bias in thymic and blood repertoires. The related literature has documented a marked overlap of thymic repertoires among unrelated individuals.

The source is a boy under two years old with a congenital heart defect. The chain combines TRBV12-5 with TRBJ2-1, with a weak D call TRBD2 (7 bases). What was sequenced was thymocytes. CDR3 amino acids: CASGLVRSGGFHNEQFF. The CDR3 DNA sequence: TGTGCTAGTGGTTTGGTACGTTCGGGGGGCTTTCACAATGAGCAGTTCTTC.